Given below is one TCR beta chain in context. This sample is part of a study of identifying expanded T cells in peripheral blood. This CDR3 spans 12 amino acids. The germline V and J ends were trimmed by 5 bases and 4 bases, with 6 bases remaining between them. CDR1 and CDR2 (germline): SNHLY, FYNNEI. Produced via immunoSEQ multiplex PCR; TCRdb's table is partial and in-frame only. The sample has about 100,000 clones, roughly 88% seen once. The chain combines TRBV2 with TRBJ1-5; maybe TRBD1 (5 bases). The receptor was isolated from a person between 18 and 69 years old in good health. The sequencing sample was made of blood. The CDR3, as DNA: TGTGCCAGCAGTACAGGAAATCAGCCCCAGCATTTT. Protein: CASSTGNQPQHF.